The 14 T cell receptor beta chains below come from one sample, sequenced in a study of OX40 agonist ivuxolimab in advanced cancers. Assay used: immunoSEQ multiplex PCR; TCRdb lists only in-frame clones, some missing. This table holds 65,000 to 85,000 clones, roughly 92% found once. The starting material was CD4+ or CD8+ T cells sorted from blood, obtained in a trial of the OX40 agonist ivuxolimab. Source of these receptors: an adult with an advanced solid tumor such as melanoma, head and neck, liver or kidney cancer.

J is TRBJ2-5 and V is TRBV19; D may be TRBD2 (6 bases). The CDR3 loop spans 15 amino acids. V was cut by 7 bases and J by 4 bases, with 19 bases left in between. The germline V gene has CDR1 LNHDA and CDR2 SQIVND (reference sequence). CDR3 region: CASTSRGSGGETQYF. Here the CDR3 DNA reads TGTGCCAGTACCTCACGGGGGAGTGGGGGAGAGACCCAGTACTTC.

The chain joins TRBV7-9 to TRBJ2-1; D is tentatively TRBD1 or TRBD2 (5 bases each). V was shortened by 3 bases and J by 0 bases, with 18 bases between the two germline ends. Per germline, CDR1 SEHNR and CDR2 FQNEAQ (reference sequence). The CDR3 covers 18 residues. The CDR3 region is CASSFNRGVSPSYNEQFF. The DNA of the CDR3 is TGTGCCAGCAGCTTCAACCGAGGGGTGTCCCCCTCCTACAATGAGCAGTTCTTC.

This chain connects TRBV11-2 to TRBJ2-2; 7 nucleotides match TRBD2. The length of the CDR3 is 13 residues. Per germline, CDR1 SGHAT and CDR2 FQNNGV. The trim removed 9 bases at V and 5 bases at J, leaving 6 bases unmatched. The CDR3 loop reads CASRPGGTGELFF. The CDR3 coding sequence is TGTGCCAGTAGGCCGGGGGGAACCGGGGAGCTGTTTTTT.

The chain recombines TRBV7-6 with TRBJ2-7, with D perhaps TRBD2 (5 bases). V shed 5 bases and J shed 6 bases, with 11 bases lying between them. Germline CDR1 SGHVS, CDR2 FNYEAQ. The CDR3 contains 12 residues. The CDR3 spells CASSRLGSEQYF. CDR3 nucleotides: TGTGCCAGCAGCCGCCTAGGGAGCGAGCAGTACTTC.

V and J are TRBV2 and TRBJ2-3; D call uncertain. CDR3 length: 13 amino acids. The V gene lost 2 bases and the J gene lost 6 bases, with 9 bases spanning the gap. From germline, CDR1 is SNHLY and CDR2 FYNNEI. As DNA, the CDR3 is TGTGCCAGCAGTGAAAATCCGGCGGATACGCAGTATTTT. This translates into CASSENPADTQYF.

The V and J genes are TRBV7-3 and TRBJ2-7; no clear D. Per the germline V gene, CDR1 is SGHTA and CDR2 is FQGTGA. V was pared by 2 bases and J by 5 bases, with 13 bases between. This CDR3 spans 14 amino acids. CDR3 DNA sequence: TGTGCCAGCAGCTTAGGGCAGTCAACCGACGAGCAGTACTTC. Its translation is CASSLGQSTDEQYF.

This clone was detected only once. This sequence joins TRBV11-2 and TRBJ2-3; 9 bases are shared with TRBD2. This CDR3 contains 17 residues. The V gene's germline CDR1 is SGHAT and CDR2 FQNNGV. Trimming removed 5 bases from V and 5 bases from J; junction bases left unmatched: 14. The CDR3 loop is CASSPRLVAGVKDTQYF. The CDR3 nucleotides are TGTGCCAGCAGCCCCCGTTTAGTAGCGGGAGTGAAAGATACGCAGTATTTT.

For the CDR3, the DNA is TGTGCCAGCAGCTCTTCCGCCAGCTACTATGGCTACACCTTC. Protein product: CASSSSASYYGYTF. The gene calls are TRBV7-3 and TRBJ1-2, with D unresolved. V lost 4 bases and J lost 3, with 12 bases in between. CDR3 size: 14 residues. Germline V CDR1 and CDR2: SGHTA, FQGTGA.

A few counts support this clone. CDR3 in amino acids: CASSYRDRGFF. CDR3 coding DNA: TGTGCCAGCAGCTACCGGGACAGAGGATTTTTT. This rearrangement joins TRBV21-1 to TRBJ1-4; the D call TRBD1 from the table was never checked on the DNA. TRBV21-1 is designated a pseudogene. This CDR3 region has 11 residues.

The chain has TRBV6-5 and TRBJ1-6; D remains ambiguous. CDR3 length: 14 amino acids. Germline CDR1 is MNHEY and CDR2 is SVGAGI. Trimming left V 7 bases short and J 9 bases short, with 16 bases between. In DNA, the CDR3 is TGTGCCAGCACCCCCTCGGGGAGAGGTTCACCCCTCCACTTT. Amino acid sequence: CASTPSGRGSPLHF.

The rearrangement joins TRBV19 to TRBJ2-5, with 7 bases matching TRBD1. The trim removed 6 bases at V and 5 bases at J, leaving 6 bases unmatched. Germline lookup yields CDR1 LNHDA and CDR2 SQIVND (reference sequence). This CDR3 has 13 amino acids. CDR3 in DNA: TGTGCCAGTAGCAGCCAGGGGGTGGAGACCCAGTACTTC. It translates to CASSSQGVETQYF.

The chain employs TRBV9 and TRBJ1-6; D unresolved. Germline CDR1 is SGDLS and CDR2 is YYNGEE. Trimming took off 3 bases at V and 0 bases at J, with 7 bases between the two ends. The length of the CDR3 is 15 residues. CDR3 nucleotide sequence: TGTGCCAGCAGCGCAGGTAGCTCCTATAATTCACCCCTCCACTTT. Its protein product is CASSAGSSYNSPLHF. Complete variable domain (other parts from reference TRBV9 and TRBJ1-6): DSGVTQTPKHLITATGQRVTLRCSPRSGDLSVYWYQQSLDQGLQFLIQYYNGEERAKGNILERFSAQQFPDLHSELNLSSLELGDSALYFCASSAGSSYNSPLHFGNGTRLTVT.

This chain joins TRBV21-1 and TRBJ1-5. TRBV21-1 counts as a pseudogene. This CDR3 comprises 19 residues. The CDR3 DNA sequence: TGTGCCAGCAGCAAAGTAACAGGGAGGTCCCGACACAGCAATCAGCCCCAGCATTTT. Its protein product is CASSKVTGRSRHSNQPQHF.

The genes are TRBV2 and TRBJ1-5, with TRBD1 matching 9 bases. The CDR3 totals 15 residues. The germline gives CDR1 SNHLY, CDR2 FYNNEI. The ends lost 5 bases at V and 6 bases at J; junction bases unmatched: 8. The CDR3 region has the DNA TGTGCCAGCAGTCTCGACAGGGGGAGATTTCAGCCCCAGCATTTT. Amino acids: CASSLDRGRFQPQHF.